The 27 T cell receptor beta chains given below trace back to one sample, sequenced in a study of blood T cells in healthy people across ages. With a J-beta primer mix and a sample-barcoded 5' primer, a second PCR ran about 7 to 11 cycles. TCRdb ran MiXCR on the 5' RACE reads and lists one entry per CDR3 protein. The sample lists 910,000 or so distinct CDR3 sequences; 51% were seen once. Sequences were obtained from blood. Source of these receptors: a woman between 55 and 75 years old in good health.

The sample holds one count of this clonotype. The chain combines TRBV18 with TRBJ1-1; possible D gene TRBD1, 6 bases. Germline values: CDR1 KGHSH, CDR2 LQKENI. The CDR3 has 15 amino acids. The ends were cut back, 1 base at V and 2 bases at J, with 11 bases in the middle. The CDR3 region has the DNA TGTGCCAGCTCACCACAAAAAGGGGGTAACACTGAAGCTTTCTTT. Its translation is CASSPQKGGNTEAFF.

This clonotype was seen a handful of times. The CDR3 sequence: CASSVRRGYEQYF. The CDR3 DNA follows: TGCGCCAGCAGCGTCCGCAGGGGCTACGAGCAGTACTTC. The chain recombines TRBV4-1 with TRBJ2-7, with D tentatively TRBD1 (6 bases). This CDR3 spans 13 amino acids. Trimming removed 5 bases from V and 3 bases from J, with 11 bases in between. CDR1 is MGHRA and CDR2 is YSYEKL in the germline V gene.

This clonotype came up a few times. V usage is TRBV5-1 and J usage is TRBJ1-2, with a tentative D call TRBD1 (6 bases). This CDR3 comprises 13 residues. V shed 7 bases and J shed 6 bases, with 16 bases lying between them. Germline-derived CDR1 and CDR2 are SGHRS and YFSETQ. The CDR3 DNA reads TGCGCCAGCGTTACCGGGGGCTTCGATGGCTACACCTTC. It encodes CASVTGGFDGYTF.

J is TRBJ2-1 and V is TRBV12-3 or TRBV12-4; 9 nucleotides match TRBD2. V trimming: 7 bases; J trimming: 5 bases; junction bases outside the gene matches: 9. The CDR3 is 15 amino acids. This CDR3 is CASTYGLASNNEQFF. CDR3 DNA sequence: TGTGCCAGCACCTATGGACTAGCGTCGAACAATGAGCAGTTCTTC.

This clonotype was detected only a few times. J is TRBJ1-2 and V is TRBV4-1, with 10 positions matching TRBD1. In germline, CDR1 is MGHRA, CDR2 YSYEKL. The CDR3 spans 14 residues. The junction had 7 bases not matched to a gene; V was cut back by 4 bases and J by 8 bases. The CDR3 nucleotides are TGCGCCAGCAGCCTCCGGGACAGGGGTTGGGGCTACACCTTC. Its protein product is CASSLRDRGWGYTF.

The chain combines TRBV7-2 with TRBJ1-4; D is unclear. Germline CDR1 is SGHTA and CDR2 is FQGNSA. Trimming removed 1 base at V and 0 bases at J, with 6 bases between. CDR3 size: 15 residues. CDR3 coding DNA: TGTGCCAGCAGCTTAGTCGCGGCAACTAATGAAAAACTGTTTTTT. Protein: CASSLVAATNEKLFF.

The V call is TRBV5-1, the J call TRBJ2-5; TRBD1 matches 7 bases. CDR3 length equals 14 residues. V was clipped by 1 base and J by 3 bases; unmatched bases: 3. Per the germline V gene, CDR1 is SGHRS and CDR2 is YFSETQ. The CDR3 loop is CASSLWQGEETQYF. For the CDR3, the DNA is TGCGCCAGCAGCTTGTGGCAGGGGGAAGAGACCCAGTACTTC.

This clonotype was observed a handful of times. This rearrangement joins TRBV20-1 to TRBJ2-6; no firm D call. V was trimmed by 3 bases and J by 0 bases, leaving 6 bases between them. The germline gives CDR1 DFQATT, CDR2 SNEGSKA (reference sequence). CDR3 length equals 14 residues. CDR3 protein: CSASSISGANVLTF. For the CDR3, the DNA is TGCAGTGCTAGTTCCATCTCTGGGGCCAACGTCCTGACTTTC.

V gene TRBV4-1 combines with J gene TRBJ1-1, with TRBD1 matching 7 bases. CDR1 is MGHRA, CDR2 YSYEKL, per germline. This CDR3 comprises 17 residues. J lost 5 bases, V lost 0 bases, and 12 bases had no gene match. DNA for the CDR3: TGCGCCAGCAGCCAAGATGTAGGGACGACAGGGATGACTGAAGCTTTCTTT. Protein sequence: CASSQDVGTTGMTEAFF.

The chain has TRBV6-1 and TRBJ2-4, with D possibly TRBD2 on 6 matching bases. Germline CDR1 reads MNHNS; CDR2 reads SASEGT. The CDR3 consists of 19 residues. With 5 bases removed from V and 1 base from J, the gap between germline ends came to 24 bases. The CDR3 sequence: CASSPGGAGPVRAKNIQYF. The CDR3 DNA reads as TGTGCCAGCAGTCCCGGAGGGGCGGGTCCCGTACGGGCCAAAAACATTCAGTACTTC.

This clonotype was seen many times. V usage is TRBV28 and J usage is TRBJ2-3; possibly TRBD2 for D (5 bases). Germline assignment: CDR1 MDHEN and CDR2 SYDVKM. This CDR3 has 14 residues. Trimming took 3 bases from V and 6 from J, leaving 13 bases between them. The CDR3 DNA reads TGTGCCAGCAGTTTCCGGAAGCGCGGGGATACGCAGTATTTT. It encodes CASSFRKRGDTQYF.

The chain joins TRBV20-1 to TRBJ2-3; D unclear. The CDR3 loop spans 13 amino acids. The V gene lost 6 bases and the J gene lost 2 bases, with 12 bases spanning the gap. The germline CDR1 and CDR2 sequences are DFQATT and SNEGSKA (reference sequence). The CDR3 DNA follows: TGCAGTGCCAGCCCGGATTCCACAGATACGCAGTATTTT. It translates to CSASPDSTDTQYF.

The DNA for the CDR3 is TGCGCCAGCAGCCAAGAGTGGGACAGGGCCAGGGATGGCTACACCTTC. Translated: CASSQEWDRARDGYTF. The J gene is TRBJ1-2, the V gene TRBV4-3; TRBD1 matches at 9 bases. The CDR3 length is 16 residues. The V segment lost 0 bases and the J segment 6 bases; nucleotides outside the gene matches: 8. The germline V gene has CDR1 LGHNA and CDR2 YSLEER.

The table lists this clonotype with a few counts. The chain combines TRBV6-5 with TRBJ2-7; 8 positions match TRBD1. The J call may be faulty, since TRBJ2-5 better matches the DNA end. Germline V CDR1 and CDR2: MNHEY, SVGAGI. There are 14 residues in the CDR3. The CDR3, as DNA: TGTGCCAGCAGTGACAGGGGAGCGGGTGAGACCCAGTACTTC. Protein sequence: CASSDRGAGETQYF.

A remark on this clonotype: Its ends do not fully match the called genes, so a read error is possible. V is TRBV20-1 and J is TRBJ2-3; D not certain. The CDR3 extends over 12 amino acids. CDR1 and CDR2 (germline): DFQATT, SNEGSKA (reference sequence). Here the CDR3 DNA reads TGCAGTGCTAGGCTAGGAAGCAATACGCAATATTTT. It specifies CSARLGSNTQYF.

This clonotype was seen only a few times. The chain carries TRBV29-1 and TRBJ2-7; D remains ambiguous. The DNA end is more similar to TRBJ2-5, so the J call may be wrong. This CDR3 comprises 14 residues. Per germline, CDR1 SQVTM and CDR2 ANQGSEA. The CDR3 loop is CSVLGPSLRETQYF. DNA of the CDR3: TGCAGCGTCTTGGGCCCATCTCTTAGGGAGACCCAGTACTTC.

This clonotype occurred a few times. The V and J genes are TRBV10-3 and TRBJ1-5, with no clear D. This CDR3 has 15 residues. Germline values: CDR1 ENHRY, CDR2 SYGVKD. Deletions cut 8 bases from V and 2 bases from J, with 16 bases between. CDR3 sequence: CAIADGKQGNQPQHF. The CDR3 DNA follows: TGTGCCATCGCCGACGGAAAACAAGGCAATCAGCCCCAGCATTTT.

V and J are TRBV6-5 and TRBJ2-4; no definite D call. Germline CDR1 and CDR2: MNHEY and SVGAGI. The CDR3 contains 14 residues. V lost 5 bases and J 0 bases, leaving 8 bases between the germline ends. CDR3 protein: CASSTDRAKNIQYF. The DNA of the CDR3 is TGTGCCAGCAGTACCGACCGAGCCAAAAACATTCAGTACTTC.

The chain links TRBV20-1 to TRBJ1-2; 9 nucleotides match TRBD1. The CDR3 contains 13 residues. The germline CDR1 and CDR2 sequences are DFQATT and SNEGSKA (reference sequence). V lost 6 bases and J lost 4; bases outside the gene matches: 6. CDR3: CSAPNRGLYGYTF. DNA of the CDR3: TGCAGTGCCCCGAACAGGGGGCTCTATGGCTACACCTTC.

As regards this clonotype: At one end, the junction sequence differs from germline, possibly due to a read error. CDR3 region: CAISQDLDTLYF. The DNA for the CDR3 is TGTGCCATCAGCCAAGACCTAGATACGCTGTATTTT. The genes are TRBV10-3 and TRBJ2-3; D is ambiguous. Germline CDR1 ENHRY, CDR2 SYGVKD. This CDR3 is built from 12 residues.

In its sample, this clonotype was seen a few times. This chain joins TRBV7-9 and TRBJ1-2; 10 positions agree with TRBD1. After removal of 7 bases from V and 5 bases from J, the junction contained 4 bases not matched to a gene. CDR1 is SEHNR and CDR2 is FQNEAQ in the germline V gene (reference sequence). CDR3 length equals 13 residues. This CDR3 reads CASNAGQGYGYTF. The DNA for the CDR3 is TGTGCCAGCAACGCGGGACAGGGGTATGGCTACACCTTC.

This chain joins TRBV3-1 and TRBJ2-3, with 10 bases identical to TRBD2. The CDR3 is 13 amino acids. Germline trimming cut 4 bases from V and 10 bases from J; bases unmatched to any gene: 5. Per the germline V gene, CDR1 is LGHDT and CDR2 is YNNKEL (reference sequence). The CDR3 spells CASSRESGRAQYF. The CDR3 bases are TGTGCCAGCAGCCGGGAGAGCGGGAGGGCGCAGTATTTT.

This clonotype turned up a few times. The rearrangement uses TRBV12-3 or TRBV12-4 and TRBJ2-5; 9 nucleotides align to TRBD2. V trimming: 3 bases; J trimming: 2 bases; junction bases outside the gene matches: 7. The CDR3 totals 16 residues. The CDR3 DNA reads as TGTGCCAGCAGTTTTAGGGCGACTAGCGGACAAGAGACCCAGTACTTC. Its translation is CASSFRATSGQETQYF.

This clonotype was seen more than once but under ten times. This chain connects TRBV20-1 to TRBJ2-5, with TRBD2 matching 9 bases. The J call may be faulty, since TRBJ2-7 better matches the DNA end. This CDR3 comprises 13 residues. CDR1 and CDR2 from the germline V gene are DFQATT and SNEGSKA (reference sequence). The CDR3 nucleotides read TGCAGTGCTAGGGCGGGAGGGAGGTACGAGCAGTACTTC. Translation gives CSARAGGRYEQYF.

The chain is built from TRBV15 and TRBJ2-1; D is uncertain. CDR3 length equals 12 residues. The ends were cut back, 4 bases at V and 7 bases at J, with 8 bases in the middle. Germline CDR1 reads LNHNV; CDR2 reads YYDKDF (reference sequence). The CDR3: CATSTSRNEQFF. For the CDR3, the DNA is TGTGCCACCAGCACTAGTCGAAATGAGCAGTTCTTC.

This clonotype was seen a few times. This chain links TRBV24-1 with TRBJ2-3; 10 positions match TRBD2. V shed 0 bases, J shed 3 bases, and the junction held 2 bases outside the gene matches. The CDR3 spans 16 residues. Germline V gene lookup returns CDR1 KGHDR and CDR2 SFDVKD. As DNA, the CDR3 is TGTGCCACCAGTGATTTGGCTAGCGGGAGTACAGATACGCAGTATTTT. Encoded protein: CATSDLASGSTDTQYF.

The chain uses TRBV28 and TRBJ2-3; 10 bases match TRBD2. Germline CDR1 and CDR2: MDHEN and SYDVKM. The CDR3 loop spans 17 amino acids. The ends lost 8 bases at V and 2 bases at J; junction bases unmatched: 13. As DNA, the CDR3 is TGTGCCAGCCCCCCCGGCGGACTAGCGGAAAACACAGATACGCAGTATTTT. Encoded protein: CASPPGGLAENTDTQYF.